These 22 T cell receptor beta chains share one sample of origin, sequenced in a study of Graves' ophthalmopathy and Graves' hyperthyroidism. RNA transcripts were the source from which TCR beta CDR3 regions were amplified. The library came from an HTBI-primed first-round RT-PCR and a second-round multiplex PCR. One entry per CDR3 protein, called by TCRdb with MiXCR from the multiplex PCR reads. The sample holds 52,000 or so distinct CDR3 sequences; approximately 50% are singletons and the top ten take 4.7%. The sequenced sample was peripheral blood. All receptors come from an adult woman with Graves' ophthalmopathy.

The chain has TRBV19 and TRBJ2-7; 7 nucleotides match TRBD2. The length of the CDR3 is 12 residues. Germline assignment: CDR1 LNHDA and CDR2 SQIVND (reference sequence). V shed 7 bases, J shed 7 bases, and the junction held 7 bases outside the gene matches. The CDR3 loop reads CASNKRGGEQYF. The CDR3 DNA reads as TGTGCCAGTAACAAGCGGGGAGGTGAGCAGTACTTC.

This clonotype was seen ten or more times. V gene TRBV6-4 combines with J gene TRBJ2-2; 9 nucleotides line up with TRBD2. The V segment lost 3 bases and the J segment 4 bases; nucleotides outside the gene matches: 6. The germline V gene encodes CDR1 MRHNA and CDR2 SNTAGT. There are 16 residues in the CDR3. CDR3 in amino acids: CASSEASGDTTGELFF. The CDR3, as DNA: TGTGCCAGCAGTGAGGCTAGCGGGGATACCACCGGGGAGCTGTTTTTT.

The sample holds many counts of this clonotype. J is TRBJ2-6 and V is TRBV6-2 or TRBV6-3; D remains ambiguous. The V end lost 7 bases, the J end lost 0 bases, and 4 bases lay between the germline ends. Germline V gives CDR1 MNHEY, CDR2 SVGEGT. The length of the CDR3 is 13 residues. The DNA of the CDR3 is TGTGCCAGCATGAGCTCTGGGGCCAACGTCCTGACTTTC. Encoded protein: CASMSSGANVLTF.

The rearrangement uses TRBV9 and TRBJ2-3; the match to TRBD2 covers 9 bases. V lost 2 bases, J lost 11 bases, and 15 bases stayed unmatched. From germline, CDR1 is SGDLS and CDR2 YYNGEE. The CDR3 is 16 residues long. The CDR3 DNA is TGTGCCAGCAGCGTCGAACCCAGAGGGACTAGCTCTGAGCAGTATTTT. Its translation: CASSVEPRGTSSEQYF.

This clonotype was recorded at least ten times. This rearrangement joins TRBV19 to TRBJ2-1; 10 nucleotides line up with TRBD2. Germline V gene sequence: CDR1 LNHDA, CDR2 SQIVND (reference sequence). Germline trimming cut 4 bases from V and 5 bases from J; bases unmatched to any gene: 5. The CDR3 consists of 15 residues. The DNA for the CDR3 is TGTGCCAGTAGTAGAACTAGCGGGATTGACAATGAGCAGTTCTTC. Translation: CASSRTSGIDNEQFF.

The gene calls are TRBV29-1 and TRBJ2-5; D is undetermined. The V gene's germline CDR1 is SQVTM and CDR2 ANQGSEA. V was cut by 4 bases and J by 1 base, with 10 bases left in between. This CDR3 has 13 amino acids. CDR3 nucleotide sequence: TGCAGCGTTGCCGCGAGGACCCAAGAGACCCAGTACTTC. Translating it yields CSVAARTQETQYF.

In the case of this clonotype: The CDR3 ends on some other residue instead of the conserved phenylalanine or tryptophan, so this is likely a read error. The DNA is omitted, as the CDR3 cannot be located on it reliably, and the CDR3 follows TCRdb's listing. The chain employs TRBV2 and TRBJ2-1. The germline V gene encodes CDR1 SNHLY and CDR2 FYNNEI. The length of the CDR3 is 13 amino acids, counting both ends. The CDR3 loop reads CASSVAEYNEPFL.

The CDR3 DNA follows: TGTGCCAGCAGCGTGACAGGCCGGGATCAAGCTTTCTTT. This encodes CASSVTGRDQAFF. V usage is TRBV2 and J usage is TRBJ1-1, with D possibly matching TRBD1 (6 bases). Deletions cut 6 bases from V and 9 bases from J, with 17 bases between. The CDR3 runs to 13 residues. CDR1 and CDR2 from the germline V gene are SNHLY and FYNNEI.

The rearrangement links TRBV30 to TRBJ1-1; TRBD1 aligns across 7 bases. Germline CDR1 is GTSNPN and CDR2 is SVGIG (reference sequence). The V gene end was trimmed by 4 bases and the J gene end by 1 base; junction bases not matched to a gene: 3. This CDR3 is 13 amino acids long. CDR3: CAWNWDRNTEAFF. Here the CDR3 DNA reads TGTGCCTGGAATTGGGACAGGAACACTGAAGCTTTCTTT.

The genes are TRBV25-1 and TRBJ2-6; 7 bases map to TRBD2. The CDR3 spans 14 residues. Germline V gene lookup returns CDR1 MGHDK and CDR2 SYGVNS. With 8 bases clipped from V and 4 bases from J, the junction kept 5 bases outside the gene matches. The CDR3 DNA follows: TGTGCCAGCCCCGGGGGGAAGGGGGCCAACGTCCTGACTTTC. Its protein is CASPGGKGANVLTF.

With respect to this clonotype: At one end the junction does not follow the germline gene, possibly because of a read error. This chain uses TRBV2 with TRBJ1-5, with D possibly TRBD1 on 5 matching bases. CDR1 SNHLY and CDR2 FYNNEI come from the germline V gene. The CDR3 runs to 17 residues. CDR3 in amino acids: CASRRGLAGVFNEPQHF. The CDR3 DNA sequence: TGTGCCAGCAGGAGGGGACTAGCGGGAGTATTCAATGAGCCCCAGCATTTT.

This clonotype was counted once. The chain uses TRBV6-2 or TRBV6-3 and TRBJ2-7; TRBD1 matches 10 bases. The CDR3 extends over 15 amino acids. The V gene end was trimmed by 9 bases and the J gene end by 6 bases; junction bases not matched to a gene: 14. The V gene's germline CDR1 is MNHEY and CDR2 SVGEGT. Written as DNA, the CDR3 is TGTGCCAGGACCGAAAGGACAGGGGGTAATTGCGAGCAGTACTTC. This codes for CARTERTGGNCEQYF.

This clonotype is deemed medium-sized (0.01 to 0.1%). The CDR3 loop reads CAIRSSDQETQYF. The CDR3 DNA sequence: TGTGCCATCCGCTCTAGCGACCAAGAGACCCAGTACTTC. V and J are TRBV10-3 and TRBJ2-5; D perhaps matches TRBD2 (6 bases). Trimming pared 8 bases from V and 0 bases from J, leaving 10 bases between. Germline values: CDR1 ENHRY, CDR2 SYGVKD. The CDR3 sequence is 13 residues long.

This clonotype was detected once. The chain joins TRBV4-3 to TRBJ2-7, with 7 bases identical to TRBD1. The germline V gene has CDR1 LGHNA and CDR2 YSLEER. The CDR3 length is 17 residues. Losses at the gene ends were 1 base for V and 5 bases for J; bases not matched to a gene: 14. CDR3 in DNA: TGCGCCAGCAGCCAAGGATGGGACAGCAGTTTAAACGACGAGCAGTACTTC. Protein: CASSQGWDSSLNDEQYF.

The rearrangement links TRBV14 to TRBJ2-3, with 16 positions matching TRBD2. The CDR3 covers 15 residues. Germline CDR1 and CDR2: SGHDN and FVKESK. The V and J ends lost 5 bases and 5 bases, in that order; junction bases with no gene match: 1. CDR3 nucleotides: TGTGCCAGCAGCGGGACTAGCGGGAGGGTAGATACGCAGTATTTT. Protein product: CASSGTSGRVDTQYF.

This clonotype is a singleton in its sample. This chain joins TRBV19 and TRBJ2-3; 10 positions agree with TRBD1. After removal of 7 bases from V and 1 base from J, the junction contained 32 bases not matched to a gene. CDR1 is LNHDA and CDR2 is SQIVND in the germline V gene (reference sequence). This CDR3 spans 24 amino acids. The CDR3 sequence is CASMDRGLDGYTSGSGGGTDTQYF. DNA for the CDR3: TGTGCCAGTATGGACAGGGGGTTAGATGGCTACACCTCCGGTTCGGGGGGCGGCACAGATACGCAGTATTTT.

Worth noting for this clonotype: An end of the junction does not agree with germline; a read error may underlie this. The chain joins TRBV7-9 to TRBJ2-7, with 9 bases that match TRBD2. CDR1 and CDR2 from the germline V gene are SEHNR and FQNEAQ (reference sequence). The CDR3 is made up of 15 amino acids. CDR3 region: CASSPQGGRAYEQYF. The CDR3 bases are TGCGCCAGCAGCCCCCAGGGCGGGAGGGCTTACGAGCAGTACTTC.

The V and J genes are TRBV28 and TRBJ2-7, with D possibly TRBD1 on 5 matching bases. The V and J ends lost 10 bases and 0 bases respectively, with 19 bases between them. CDR3 length: 15 residues. Germline assignment: CDR1 MDHEN and CDR2 SYDVKM. Here the CDR3 DNA reads TGTGCCAACCGGCAGACAGCCCAGACCTCCTACGAGCAGTACTTC. This codes for CANRQTAQTSYEQYF.

This rearrangement joins TRBV25-1 to TRBJ2-1; D not resolved. This CDR3 contains 13 residues. The germline V gene has CDR1 MGHDK and CDR2 SYGVNS. V was trimmed by 6 bases and J by 3 bases, leaving 9 bases between them. The DNA of the CDR3 is TGTGCCAGCAGCCTGGACGGCTACAATGAGCAGTTCTTC. This translates into CASSLDGYNEQFF. The full variable domain, in which reference TRBV25-1 and TRBJ2-1 provide the parts outside the CDR3, is EADIYQTPRYLVIGTGKKITLECSQTMGHDKMYWYQQDPGMELHLIHYSYGVNSTEKGDLSSESTVSRIRTEHFPLTLESARPSHTSQYLCASSLDGYNEQFFGPGTRLTVL.

V gene TRBV28 combines with J gene TRBJ1-2; TRBD1 agrees at 7 bases. Germline loops: CDR1 MDHEN, CDR2 SYDVKM. The V gene end was trimmed by 5 bases and the J gene end by 5 bases; junction bases not matched to a gene: 14. The CDR3 consists of 16 residues. DNA for the CDR3: TGTGCCAGCAGTCTCGGGACAGAGGTATTTGGGTATGGCTACACCTTC. This translates into CASSLGTEVFGYGYTF.

To note about this clonotype: The conserved phenylalanine or tryptophan is not found at the CDR3 terminus, so this likely reflects a read error. It is unclear where the CDR3 begins or ends on the DNA, so no DNA is shown, and the CDR3 is as TCRdb lists it. The V call is TRBV7-2, the J call TRBJ1-2. The CDR3 totals 10 residues, both ends included. From germline, CDR1 is SGHTA and CDR2 FQGNSA. This CDR3 is CASSPRGLAG.

This clonotype was counted at least ten times. The chain has TRBV5-8 and TRBJ2-2; maybe TRBD1 (5 bases). The CDR3 length is 17 residues. CDR1 is SGHTS and CDR2 is YDEGEE in the germline V gene. The V gene lost 3 bases and the J gene lost 0 bases, with 15 bases spanning the gap. The CDR3 DNA sequence: TGTGCCAGCAGCTCGGATCGAAGGGGTTCGAACACCGGGGAGCTGTTTTTT. Amino acid sequence: CASSSDRRGSNTGELFF. The whole variable domain, filled in from reference TRBV5-8 and TRBJ2-2, reads EAGVTQSPTHLIKTRGQQATLRCSPISGHTSVYWYQQALGLGLQFLLWYDEGEERNRGNFPPRFSGRQFPNYSSELNVNALELEDSALYLCASSSDRRGSNTGELFFGEGSRLTVL.